This T cell receptor (beta chain) was documented in a study of OX40 agonist ivuxolimab in advanced cancers. Overall study findings and caveats: Some nonresponders likewise displayed low normalized T-cell clonal expansion.

On this clone itself: Its antigen remains unknown.

Germline V gene lookup returns CDR1 SNHLY and CDR2 FYNNEI. The CDR3 sequence is 14 residues long. V was clipped by 6 bases and J by 4 bases, with 12 bases between them. Profiled with immunoSEQ multiplex PCR; TCRdb holds only in-frame clones, not every one. The sample consists of approximately 33,000 clones, approximately 90% of them appearing once. This TCR was recovered from an adult with an advanced solid tumor such as melanoma, head and neck, liver or kidney cancer. The rearrangement uses TRBV2 and TRBJ2-2; D perhaps matches TRBD1 (5 bases). The starting material was CD4+ or CD8+ T cells sorted from blood, obtained in a trial of the OX40 agonist ivuxolimab. CDR3 bases: TGTGCCAGCAGGGTAACTCAGGGCACCGGGGAGCTGTTTTTT. Residues: CASRVTQGTGELFF.